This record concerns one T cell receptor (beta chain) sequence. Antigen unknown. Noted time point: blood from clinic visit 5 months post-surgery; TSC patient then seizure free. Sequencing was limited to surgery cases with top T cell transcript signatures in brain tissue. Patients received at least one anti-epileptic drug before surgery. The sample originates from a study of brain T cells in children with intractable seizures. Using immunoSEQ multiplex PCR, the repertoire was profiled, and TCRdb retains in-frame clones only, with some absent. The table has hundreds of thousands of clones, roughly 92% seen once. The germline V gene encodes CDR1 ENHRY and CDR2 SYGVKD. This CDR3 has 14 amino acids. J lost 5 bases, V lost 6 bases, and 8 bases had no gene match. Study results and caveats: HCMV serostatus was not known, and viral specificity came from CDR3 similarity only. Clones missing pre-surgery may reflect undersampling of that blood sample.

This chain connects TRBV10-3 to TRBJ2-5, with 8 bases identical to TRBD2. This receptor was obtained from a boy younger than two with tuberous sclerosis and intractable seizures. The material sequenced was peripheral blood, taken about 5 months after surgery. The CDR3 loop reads CAIREAGERETQYF. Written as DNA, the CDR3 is TGTGCCATCAGGGAAGCGGGAGAAAGGGAGACCCAGTACTTC.